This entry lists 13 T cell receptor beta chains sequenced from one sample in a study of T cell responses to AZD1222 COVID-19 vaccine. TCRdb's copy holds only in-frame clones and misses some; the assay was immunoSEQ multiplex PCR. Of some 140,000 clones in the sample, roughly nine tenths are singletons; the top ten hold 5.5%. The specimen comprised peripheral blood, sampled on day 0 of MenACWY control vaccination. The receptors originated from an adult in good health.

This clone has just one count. This CDR3 is CSVRAGYTF. DNA of the CDR3: TGCAGTGTAAGAGCTGGCTACACCTTC. The V gene is TRBV20-1, the J gene TRBJ1-2; D unresolved. CDR3 length: 9 residues. V was shortened by 7 bases and J by 7 bases, with 7 bases between the two germline ends. Per the germline V gene, CDR1 is DFQATT and CDR2 is SNEGSKA (reference sequence).

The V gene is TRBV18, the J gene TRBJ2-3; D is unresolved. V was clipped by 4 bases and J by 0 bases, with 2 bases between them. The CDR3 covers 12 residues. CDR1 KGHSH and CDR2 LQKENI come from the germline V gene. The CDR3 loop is CASSLSTDTQYF. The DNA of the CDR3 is TGTGCCAGCTCACTTAGCACAGATACGCAGTATTTT.

CDR3 DNA: TGTGCCAGTAGTATAGCCCGGGGCTACGAGCAGTACGTC. Translated, it gives CASSIARGYEQYV. The J gene is TRBJ2-7, the V gene TRBV19; possible D gene TRBD2, 5 bases. The CDR3 extends over 13 amino acids. V was shortened by 1 base and J by 3 bases, with 7 bases between the two germline ends. The germline V gene has CDR1 LNHDA and CDR2 SQIVND (reference sequence).

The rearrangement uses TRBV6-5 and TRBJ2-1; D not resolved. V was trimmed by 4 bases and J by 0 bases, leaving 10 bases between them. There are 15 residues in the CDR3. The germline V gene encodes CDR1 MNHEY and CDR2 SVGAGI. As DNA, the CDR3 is TGTGCCAGCAGTTCGCAATTAGGCTCCTACAATGAGCAGTTCTTC. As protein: CASSSQLGSYNEQFF.

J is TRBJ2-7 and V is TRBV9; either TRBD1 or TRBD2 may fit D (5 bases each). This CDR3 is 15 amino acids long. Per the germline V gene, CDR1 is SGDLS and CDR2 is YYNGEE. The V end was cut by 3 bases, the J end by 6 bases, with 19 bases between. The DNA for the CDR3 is TGTGCCAGCAGCGCCGGGACCTTGGGAAGGGTCGAGCAGTACTTC. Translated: CASSAGTLGRVEQYF.

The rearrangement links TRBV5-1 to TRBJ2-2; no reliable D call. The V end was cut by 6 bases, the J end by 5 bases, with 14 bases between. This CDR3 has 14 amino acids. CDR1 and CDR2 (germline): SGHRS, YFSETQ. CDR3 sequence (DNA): TGCGCCAGCACATTATCTCCCGGGACCGGGGAGCTGTTTTTT. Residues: CASTLSPGTGELFF.

DNA of the CDR3: TGTGCCAGCAGTGTCGACGGTTATTCACCCCTCCACTTT. Translated: CASSVDGYSPLHF. The chain combines TRBV28 with TRBJ1-6; unclear D gene. CDR3 size: 13 residues. V was trimmed by 5 bases and J by 8 bases, leaving 10 bases between them. Germline V gives CDR1 MDHEN, CDR2 SYDVKM.

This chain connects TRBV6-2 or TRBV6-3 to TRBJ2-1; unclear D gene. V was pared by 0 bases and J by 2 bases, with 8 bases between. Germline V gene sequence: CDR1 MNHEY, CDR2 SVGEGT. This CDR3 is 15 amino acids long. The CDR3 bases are TGTGCCAGCAGTTACTCGCGTTTTACCTACAATGAGCAGTTCTTC. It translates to CASSYSRFTYNEQFF.

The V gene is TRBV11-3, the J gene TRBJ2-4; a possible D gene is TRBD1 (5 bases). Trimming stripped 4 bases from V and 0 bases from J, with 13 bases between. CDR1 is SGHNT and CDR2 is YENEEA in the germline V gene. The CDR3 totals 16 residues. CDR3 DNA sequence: TGTGCCAGCAGCTCTTCGACACAGGTAGCCAAAAACATTCAGTACTTC. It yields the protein CASSSSTQVAKNIQYF.

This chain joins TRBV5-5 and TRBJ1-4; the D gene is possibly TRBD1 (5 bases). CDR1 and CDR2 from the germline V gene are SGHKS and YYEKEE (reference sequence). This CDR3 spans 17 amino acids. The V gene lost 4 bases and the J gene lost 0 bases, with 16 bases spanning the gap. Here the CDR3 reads CASSEGSTFATNEKLFF. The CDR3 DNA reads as TGTGCCAGCAGCGAGGGGTCAACTTTTGCAACTAATGAAAAACTGTTTTTT.

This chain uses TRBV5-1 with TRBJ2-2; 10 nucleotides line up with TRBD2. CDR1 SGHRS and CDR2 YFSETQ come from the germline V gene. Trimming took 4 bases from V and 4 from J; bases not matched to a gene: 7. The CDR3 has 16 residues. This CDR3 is CASSPGGLASTGELFF. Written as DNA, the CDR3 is TGCGCCAGCAGCCCCGGGGGACTAGCGAGCACCGGGGAGCTGTTTTTT.

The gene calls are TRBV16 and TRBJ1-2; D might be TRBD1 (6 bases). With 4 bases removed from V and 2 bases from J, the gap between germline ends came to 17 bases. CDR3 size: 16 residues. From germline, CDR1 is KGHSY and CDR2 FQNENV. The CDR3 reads CASSPIGGRGNYGYTF. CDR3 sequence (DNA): TGTGCCAGCAGCCCAATAGGAGGCAGGGGCAACTATGGCTACACCTTC.

CDR3 in DNA: TGCAGTGCTAGTCCGTCGTATAGCTCCTACAATGAGCAGTTCTTC. It translates to CSASPSYSSYNEQFF. The gene calls are TRBV20-1 and TRBJ2-1; no reliable D call. The CDR3 spans 15 residues. CDR1 is DFQATT and CDR2 is SNEGSKA in the germline V gene (reference sequence). Between the trimmed V and J ends, which lost 3 bases and 0 bases, there was a span of 12 bases.